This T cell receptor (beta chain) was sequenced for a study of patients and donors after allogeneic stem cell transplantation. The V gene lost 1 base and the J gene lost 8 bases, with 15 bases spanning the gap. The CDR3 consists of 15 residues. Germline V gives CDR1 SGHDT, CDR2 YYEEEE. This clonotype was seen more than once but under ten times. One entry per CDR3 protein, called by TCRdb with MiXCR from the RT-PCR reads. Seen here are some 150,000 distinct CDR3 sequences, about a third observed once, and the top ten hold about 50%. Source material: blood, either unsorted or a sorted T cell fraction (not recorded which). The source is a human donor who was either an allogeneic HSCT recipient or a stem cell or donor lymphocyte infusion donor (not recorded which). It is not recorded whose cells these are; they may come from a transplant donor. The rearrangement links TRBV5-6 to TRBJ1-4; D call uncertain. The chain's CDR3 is CASSLFGLTTEKLFF. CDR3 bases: TGTGCCAGCAGCTTGTTCGGGCTTACGACCGAAAAACTGTTTTTT.